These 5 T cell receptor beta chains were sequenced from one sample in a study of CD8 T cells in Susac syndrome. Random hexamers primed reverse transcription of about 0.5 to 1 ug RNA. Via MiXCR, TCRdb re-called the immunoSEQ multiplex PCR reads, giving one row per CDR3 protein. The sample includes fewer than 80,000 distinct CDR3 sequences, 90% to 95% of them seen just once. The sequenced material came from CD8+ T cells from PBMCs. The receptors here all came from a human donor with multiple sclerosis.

CDR3 loop: CSARTSDRGQGYGYTF. The CDR3, as DNA: TGCAGCGCTCGCACCTCGGACAGGGGGCAGGGCTATGGCTACACCTTC. The chain uses TRBV29-1 and TRBJ1-2; TRBD1 matches 11 bases. The CDR3 sequence is 16 residues long. V lost 7 bases and J lost 4; bases outside the gene matches: 14. CDR1 is SQVTM and CDR2 is ANQGSEA in the germline V gene.

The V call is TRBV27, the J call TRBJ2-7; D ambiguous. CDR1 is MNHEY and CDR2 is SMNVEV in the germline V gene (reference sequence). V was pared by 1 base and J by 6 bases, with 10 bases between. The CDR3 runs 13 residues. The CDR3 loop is CASSLFSRVEQYF. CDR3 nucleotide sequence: TGTGCCAGCAGTTTATTTAGTCGGGTCGAGCAGTACTTC.

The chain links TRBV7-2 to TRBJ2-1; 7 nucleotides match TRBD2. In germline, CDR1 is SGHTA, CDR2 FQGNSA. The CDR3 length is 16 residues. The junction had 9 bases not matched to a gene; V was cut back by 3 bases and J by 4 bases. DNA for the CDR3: TGTGCCAGCAGCTTGTACCTAGCGGTTGAATACAATGAGCAGTTCTTC. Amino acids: CASSLYLAVEYNEQFF.

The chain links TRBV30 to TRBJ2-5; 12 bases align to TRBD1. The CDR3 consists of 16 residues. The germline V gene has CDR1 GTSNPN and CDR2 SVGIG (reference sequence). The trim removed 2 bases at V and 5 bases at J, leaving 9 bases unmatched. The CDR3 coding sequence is TGTGCCTGGAGTCCCGGGACAGGGGGCGGAGGGGAGACCCAGTACTTC. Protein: CAWSPGTGGGGETQYF.

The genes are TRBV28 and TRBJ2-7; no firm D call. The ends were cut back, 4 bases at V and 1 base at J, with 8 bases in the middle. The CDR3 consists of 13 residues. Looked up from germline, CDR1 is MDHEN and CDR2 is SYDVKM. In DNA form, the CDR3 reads TGTGCCAGCAGTTGGCAGGCATCCTACGAGCAGTACTTC. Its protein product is CASSWQASYEQYF.